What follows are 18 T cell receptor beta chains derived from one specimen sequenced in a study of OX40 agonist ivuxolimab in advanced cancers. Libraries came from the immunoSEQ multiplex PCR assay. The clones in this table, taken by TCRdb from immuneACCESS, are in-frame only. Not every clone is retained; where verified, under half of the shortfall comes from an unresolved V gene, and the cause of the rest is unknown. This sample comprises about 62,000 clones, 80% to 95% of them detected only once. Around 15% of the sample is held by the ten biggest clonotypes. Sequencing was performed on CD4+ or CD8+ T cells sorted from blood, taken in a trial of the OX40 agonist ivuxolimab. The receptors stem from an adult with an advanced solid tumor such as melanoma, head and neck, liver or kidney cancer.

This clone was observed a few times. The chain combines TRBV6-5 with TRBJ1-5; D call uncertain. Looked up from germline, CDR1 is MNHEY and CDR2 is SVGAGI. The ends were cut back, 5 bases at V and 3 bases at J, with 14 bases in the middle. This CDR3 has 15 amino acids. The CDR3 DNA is TGTGCCAGCAGTCCTACCGACGCGTCCAATCAGCCCCAGCATTTT. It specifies CASSPTDASNQPQHF.

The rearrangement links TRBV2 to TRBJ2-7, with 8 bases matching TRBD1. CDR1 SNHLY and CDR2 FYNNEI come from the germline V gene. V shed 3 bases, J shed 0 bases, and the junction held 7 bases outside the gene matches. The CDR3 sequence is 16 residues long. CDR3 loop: CASSDYGQGTSYEQYF. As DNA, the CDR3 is TGTGCCAGCAGTGACTACGGACAGGGCACCTCCTACGAGCAGTACTTC.

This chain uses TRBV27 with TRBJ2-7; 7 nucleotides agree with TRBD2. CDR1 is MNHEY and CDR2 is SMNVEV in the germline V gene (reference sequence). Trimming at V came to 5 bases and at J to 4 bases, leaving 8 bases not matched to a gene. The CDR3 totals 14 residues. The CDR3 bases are TGTGCCAGCAGTGCCTTAGCGGGCCCATACGAGCAGTACTTC. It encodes CASSALAGPYEQYF.

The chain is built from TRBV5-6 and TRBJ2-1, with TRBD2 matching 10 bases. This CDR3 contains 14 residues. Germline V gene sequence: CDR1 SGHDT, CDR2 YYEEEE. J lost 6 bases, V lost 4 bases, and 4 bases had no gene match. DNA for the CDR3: TGTGCCAGCAGCCTAGCGGGGGAGCCCAATGAGCAGTTCTTC. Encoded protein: CASSLAGEPNEQFF.

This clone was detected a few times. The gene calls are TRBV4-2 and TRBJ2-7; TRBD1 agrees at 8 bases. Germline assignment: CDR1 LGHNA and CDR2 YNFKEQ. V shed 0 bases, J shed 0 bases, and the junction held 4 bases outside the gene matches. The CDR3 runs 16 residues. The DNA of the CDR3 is TGTGCCAGCAGCCAAGAACCGGGGACAGGCTCCTACGAGCAGTACTTC. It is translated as CASSQEPGTGSYEQYF.

The DNA for the CDR3 is TGTGCCAGCAGAGGACAGGGTAGCTCCTACGAGCAGTACTTC. Translated: CASRGQGSSYEQYF. The V call is TRBV6-5, the J call TRBJ2-7, with 8 bases that match TRBD1. Germline loops: CDR1 MNHEY, CDR2 SVGAGI. This CDR3 is built from 14 residues. Trimming cost V 6 bases and J 0 bases; bases outside gene matches: 4.

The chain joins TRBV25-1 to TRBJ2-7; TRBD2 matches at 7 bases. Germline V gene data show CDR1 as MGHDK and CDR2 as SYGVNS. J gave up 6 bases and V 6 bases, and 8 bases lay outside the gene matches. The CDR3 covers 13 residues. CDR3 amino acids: CASRWGGRGEQYF. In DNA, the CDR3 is TGTGCCAGCAGGTGGGGGGGAAGGGGCGAGCAGTACTTC.

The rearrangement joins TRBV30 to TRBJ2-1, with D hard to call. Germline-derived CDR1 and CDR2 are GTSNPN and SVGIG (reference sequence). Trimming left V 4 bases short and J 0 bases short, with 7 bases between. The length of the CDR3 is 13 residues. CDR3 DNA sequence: TGTGCCTGGATGGTTCTCTCCTACAATGAGCAGTTCTTC. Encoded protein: CAWMVLSYNEQFF.

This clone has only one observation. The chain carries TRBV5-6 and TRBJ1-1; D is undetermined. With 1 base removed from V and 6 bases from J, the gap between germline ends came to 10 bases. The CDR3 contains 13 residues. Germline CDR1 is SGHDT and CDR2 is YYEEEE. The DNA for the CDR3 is TGTGCCAGCAGCTTGTCAGGAATTCCTGAAGCTTTCTTT. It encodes CASSLSGIPEAFF.

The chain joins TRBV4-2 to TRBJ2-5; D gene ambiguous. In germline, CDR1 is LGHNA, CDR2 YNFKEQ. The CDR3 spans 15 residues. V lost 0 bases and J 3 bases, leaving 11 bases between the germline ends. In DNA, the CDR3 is TGTGCCAGCAGCCAAGAAAGAGCGAGTAAAGAGACCCAGTACTTC. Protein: CASSQERASKETQYF.

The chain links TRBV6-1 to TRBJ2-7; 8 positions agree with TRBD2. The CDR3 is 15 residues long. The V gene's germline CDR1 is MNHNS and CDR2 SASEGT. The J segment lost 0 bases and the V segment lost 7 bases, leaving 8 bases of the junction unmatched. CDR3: CASIGGGRISYEQYF. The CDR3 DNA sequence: TGTGCCAGCATCGGGGGGGGGCGGATCTCCTACGAGCAGTACTTC.

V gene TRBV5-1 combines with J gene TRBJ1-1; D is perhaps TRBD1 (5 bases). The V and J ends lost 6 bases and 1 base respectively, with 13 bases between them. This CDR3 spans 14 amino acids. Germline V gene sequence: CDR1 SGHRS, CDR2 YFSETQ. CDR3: CASKRNQGNTEAFF. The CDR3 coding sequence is TGCGCCAGCAAACGGAACCAGGGGAACACTGAAGCTTTCTTT.

CDR3 in DNA: TGTGCCAGCAGTTACTCGATGGGTTGGCGGGCCGAGCAGTACTTC. This sequence encodes CASSYSMGWRAEQYF. The chain combines TRBV6-5 with TRBJ2-7; tentative D call: TRBD2 (5 bases). This CDR3 contains 15 residues. Germline assignment: CDR1 MNHEY and CDR2 SVGAGI. V lost 0 bases and J 6 bases, leaving 15 bases between the germline ends.

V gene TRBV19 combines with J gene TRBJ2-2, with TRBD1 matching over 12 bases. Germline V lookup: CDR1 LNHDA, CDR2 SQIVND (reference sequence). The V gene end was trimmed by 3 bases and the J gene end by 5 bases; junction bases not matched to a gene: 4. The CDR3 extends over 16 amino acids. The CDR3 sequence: CASSMGQGAFTGELFF. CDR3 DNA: TGTGCCAGTAGTATGGGACAGGGGGCCTTTACCGGGGAGCTGTTTTTT.

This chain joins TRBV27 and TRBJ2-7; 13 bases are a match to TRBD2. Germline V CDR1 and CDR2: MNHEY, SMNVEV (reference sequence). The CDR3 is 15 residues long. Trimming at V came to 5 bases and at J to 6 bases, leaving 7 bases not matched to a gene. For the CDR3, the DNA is TGTGCCAGCAGTCGCGGGACTAGCGGGACGATCGAGCAGTACTTC. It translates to CASSRGTSGTIEQYF.

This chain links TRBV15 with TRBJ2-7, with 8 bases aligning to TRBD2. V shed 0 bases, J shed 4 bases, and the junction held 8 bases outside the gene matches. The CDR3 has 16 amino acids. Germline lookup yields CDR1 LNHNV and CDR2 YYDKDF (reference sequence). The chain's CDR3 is CATSRERGGPGYEQYF. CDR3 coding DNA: TGTGCCACCAGCAGAGAGCGCGGGGGGCCAGGTTACGAGCAGTACTTC.

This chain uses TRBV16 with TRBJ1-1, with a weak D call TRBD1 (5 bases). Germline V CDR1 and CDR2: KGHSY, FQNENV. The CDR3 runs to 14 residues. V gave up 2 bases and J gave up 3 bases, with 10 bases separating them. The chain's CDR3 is CASSQGDSYTEAFF. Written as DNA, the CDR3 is TGTGCCAGCAGCCAAGGCGACAGCTACACTGAAGCTTTCTTT.

Here the CDR3 DNA reads TGTGCCAGCAGTGATAGCACCAAAAACATTCAGTACTTC. Its protein product is CASSDSTKNIQYF. The V call is TRBV27, the J call TRBJ2-4; D gene unclear. CDR1 is MNHEY, CDR2 SMNVEV, per germline (reference sequence). V was trimmed by 5 bases and J by 2 bases, leaving 7 bases between them. The CDR3 length is 13 residues.